Listed here are 18 T cell receptor beta chains from one sample, sequenced in a study of shared clonotypes between healthy human individuals (dated by TCRdb to about 2020). CD8 naive samples consisted of CD45RO-negative cells that were positively selected for CCR7, yielding a CD45RA+CCR7+ population without TemRA cells. Preparation of the library involved the immunoSEQ multiplex PCR assay. TCRdb holds this immuneACCESS table with in-frame rearrangements only. Some clones are missing; in checked studies, unresolved V genes explain under half, and the rest has no known cause. The sample contains approximately 650,000 clones, around 95% of them found a single time. The ten biggest clones cover 0.1% to 0.11% of the sample. Material for sequencing was naive CD8+ T cells sorted from blood. Explained via the paper, the cell subset or site label denotes: CD45RA+CCR7+. All receptors come from a woman under 40 in good health.

The genes are TRBV9 and TRBJ2-1; TRBD2 matches at 12 bases. V dropped 0 bases and J dropped 1; count of bases not matched to a gene: 5. Germline V gene data show CDR1 as SGDLS and CDR2 as YYNGEE. The CDR3 is 18 residues long. The CDR3 protein is CASSVGTSGKPSYNEQFF. CDR3 DNA sequence: TGTGCCAGCAGCGTAGGGACTAGCGGGAAACCTTCCTACAATGAGCAGTTCTTC.

This clone was observed a few times. This chain joins TRBV2 and TRBJ2-1; D call uncertain. V was pared by 6 bases and J by 9 bases, with 12 bases between. CDR1 and CDR2 from the germline V gene are SNHLY and FYNNEI. The CDR3 has 12 residues. The CDR3 reads CASRWSFVEQFF. The CDR3 nucleotides are TGTGCCAGCAGATGGAGCTTTGTTGAGCAGTTCTTC.

The V and J genes are TRBV5-4 and TRBJ2-7; D unresolved. Germline V gene lookup returns CDR1 SGHNT and CDR2 YYREEE (reference sequence). V lost 1 base to trimming and J lost 0 bases, with 8 bases between them. The CDR3 is 14 residues long. The CDR3: CASSLWGSSYEQYF. CDR3 in DNA: TGTGCCAGCAGCTTGTGGGGTTCCTCCTACGAGCAGTACTTC. The whole variable domain, remainder taken from reference TRBV5-4 and TRBJ2-7, is ETGVTQSPTHLIKTRGQQVTLRCSSQSGHNTVSWYQQALGQGPQFIFQYYREEENGRGNFPPRFSGLQFPNYSSELNVNALELDDSALYLCASSLWGSSYEQYFGPGTRLTVT.

The genes are TRBV10-3 and TRBJ2-5, with 8 nucleotides matching TRBD1. The CDR3 is 16 amino acids. V lost 3 bases, J lost 3 bases, and 9 bases stayed unmatched. In germline, CDR1 is ENHRY, CDR2 SYGVKD. Here the CDR3 reads CAISDVLGQGKETQYF. The CDR3 DNA follows: TGTGCCATCAGTGACGTACTCGGACAGGGTAAAGAGACCCAGTACTTC.

With respect to this clone: This sample also contains other DNA sequences that code for the same CDR3. The chain uses TRBV7-9 and TRBJ1-5; possibly TRBD1 for D (5 bases). The CDR3 is 14 amino acids. Germline V gene sequence: CDR1 SEHNR, CDR2 FQNEAQ (reference sequence). V was trimmed by 1 base and J by 5 bases, leaving 9 bases between them. CDR3 amino acids: CASSLGGSHQPQHF. The DNA for the CDR3 is TGTGCCAGCAGCTTAGGGGGGTCACATCAGCCCCAGCATTTT.

V is TRBV28 and J is TRBJ2-5; 7 nucleotides align to TRBD1. Trimming at V came to 3 bases and at J to 4 bases, leaving 5 bases not matched to a gene. Germline V gene data show CDR1 as MDHEN and CDR2 as SYDVKM. CDR3 length: 14 amino acids. CDR3 coding DNA: TGTGCCAGCAGTTTCGACAGGGTGGTAGAGACCCAGTACTTC. This sequence encodes CASSFDRVVETQYF.

The V and J genes are TRBV6-5 and TRBJ1-1, with 9 bases fitting TRBD1. The CDR3 loop spans 14 amino acids. V lost 6 bases and J lost 7; bases outside the gene matches: 9. In germline, CDR1 is MNHEY, CDR2 SVGAGI. The CDR3 loop is CASSSGTGLLEAFF. DNA of the CDR3: TGTGCCAGCAGCTCCGGGACAGGGTTACTTGAAGCTTTCTTT.

The chain uses TRBV7-9 and TRBJ2-1; D is possibly TRBD1 (6 bases). The germline V gene has CDR1 SEHNR and CDR2 FQNEAQ (reference sequence). The CDR3 has 14 amino acids. The V end was cut by 5 bases, the J end by 1 base, with 9 bases between. The CDR3 loop reads CASSGTQSYNEQFF. The CDR3 region has the DNA TGTGCCAGCAGCGGGACACAATCCTACAATGAGCAGTTCTTC. Based on the CDR3 plus reference TRBV7-9 and TRBJ2-1, the full variable domain is DTGVSQNPRHKITKRGQNVTFRCDPISEHNRLYWYRQTLGQGPEFLTYFQNEAQLEKSRLLSDRFSAERPKGSFSTLEIQRTEQGDSAMYLCASSGTQSYNEQFFGPGTRLTVL.

This clone was seen only a few times. This same CDR3 is encoded by further DNA sequences in the sample. The chain is built from TRBV4-1 and TRBJ2-7; D uncertain. V shed 0 bases and J shed 1 base, with 1 base lying between them. The CDR3 length is 12 residues. Germline V CDR1 and CDR2: MGHRA, YSYEKL. CDR3 sequence reads: CASSQDSYEQYF. Here the CDR3 DNA reads TGCGCCAGCAGCCAAGATTCCTACGAGCAGTACTTC.

This clone was observed once. The chain carries TRBV28 and TRBJ2-3; 10 bases align to TRBD2. Germline V gene sequence: CDR1 MDHEN, CDR2 SYDVKM. The CDR3 loop spans 16 amino acids. Trimming cost V 4 bases and J 4 bases; bases outside gene matches: 8. The CDR3 DNA follows: TGTGCCAGCAGTTCCCAACTAGCGGGAACGGCAGATACGCAGTATTTT. It is translated as CASSSQLAGTADTQYF. Looking up the rest from reference TRBV28 and TRBJ2-3 gives the full variable domain: DVKVTQSSRYLVKRTGEKVFLECVQDMDHENMFWYRQDPGLGLRLIYFSYDVKMKEKGDIPEGYSVSREKKERFSLILESASTNQTSMYLCASSSQLAGTADTQYFGPGTRLTVL.

This clone was observed once. The chain uses TRBV7-8 and TRBJ1-4; TRBD1 aligns across 8 bases. J was trimmed by 4 bases and V by 4 bases; bases with no gene match: 14. The CDR3 consists of 18 residues. The germline CDR1 and CDR2 sequences are SGHVS and FQNEAQ. CDR3 nucleotides: TGTGCCAGCAGCTCACCAATCTCAGGGACAGGTCATAATGAAAAACTGTTTTTT. Translated, it gives CASSSPISGTGHNEKLFF.

This clone was seen a handful of times. The chain has TRBV5-1 and TRBJ2-2; the D is unclear. The germline V gene encodes CDR1 SGHRS and CDR2 YFSETQ. The V and J ends lost 0 bases and 4 bases respectively, with 16 bases between them. CDR3 length: 17 amino acids. The DNA for the CDR3 is TGCGCCAGCAGCTTGGTCGAACTGACGACGGCCACCGGGGAGCTGTTTTTT. Translated, it gives CASSLVELTTATGELFF.

This chain connects TRBV19 to TRBJ1-5; D remains ambiguous. V lost 1 base, J lost 8 bases, and 12 bases lay in between. Germline V gene data show CDR1 as LNHDA and CDR2 as SQIVND (reference sequence). This CDR3 is 14 amino acids long. CDR3 sequence (DNA): TGTGCCAGTAGTATAGGGTCGCGGGGAGAGCCCCAGCATTTT. This gives the protein CASSIGSRGEPQHF.

V usage is TRBV7-2 and J usage is TRBJ2-1; 8 positions agree with TRBD2. Germline V lookup: CDR1 SGHTA, CDR2 FQGNSA. Trimming cost V 5 bases and J 4 bases; bases outside gene matches: 10. This CDR3 region has 16 residues. Here the CDR3 reads CASSAQRGRFYNEQFF. CDR3 in DNA: TGTGCCAGCAGCGCCCAGCGGGGGAGGTTTTACAATGAGCAGTTCTTC.

This rearrangement joins TRBV4-2 to TRBJ2-5, with D maybe TRBD2 (5 bases). The J call is in doubt because the DNA end fits TRBJ2-7 better. The V gene's germline CDR1 is LGHNA and CDR2 YNFKEQ. The CDR3 length is 13 residues. The CDR3 spells CASSQWAGYEQYF. CDR3 nucleotide sequence: TGTGCCAGCAGCCAGTGGGCGGGCTACGAGCAGTACTTC.

This clone was seen just once. The rearrangement joins TRBV7-9 to TRBJ2-1; D is uncertain. With 4 bases removed from V and 3 bases from J, the gap between germline ends came to 10 bases. This CDR3 is built from 14 residues. Germline V CDR1 and CDR2: SEHNR, FQNEAQ (reference sequence). The CDR3 DNA reads as TGTGCCAGCAGCTCATCCCCAAGCTACAATGAGCAGTTCTTC. Translated, it gives CASSSSPSYNEQFF.

The gene calls are TRBV5-4 and TRBJ2-1; D remains unclear. With 0 bases removed from V and 2 bases from J, the gap between germline ends came to 6 bases. Germline V gene sequence: CDR1 SGHNT, CDR2 YYREEE (reference sequence). The CDR3 has 14 residues. The DNA for the CDR3 is TGTGCCAGCAGCTTGGAATATACCTACAATGAGCAGTTCTTC. Amino acids: CASSLEYTYNEQFF.

This rearrangement joins TRBV6-5 to TRBJ2-7; 8 bases line up with TRBD2. CDR1 and CDR2 (germline): MNHEY, SVGAGI. V lost 3 bases and J lost 5; bases outside the gene matches: 9. The CDR3 totals 15 residues. CDR3 nucleotide sequence: TGTGCCAGCAGTTATGACGGGAGGGCCCGCCACGAGCAGTACTTC. Translated: CASSYDGRARHEQYF.